Listed below are T cell receptor beta chains from one sample, sequenced in a study of T cells in Graves' hyperthyroidism and ophthalmopathy. One entry per CDR3 protein, called by TCRdb with MiXCR from the multiplex PCR reads. The sample holds 490,000 or so distinct CDR3 sequences, approximately 20% seen once. Source material: blood. These receptors came from a man in his forties or fifties with Graves' ophthalmopathy. Both conserved end residues are part of each CDR3. Each record gives: clone size, D gene, J gene, V gene, CDR3 DNA, CDR3 protein. The D gene is left open where the match is weak. A row's size may be missing; if present it is once, few, many or a size class.

many TRBD1 TRBJ2-5 TRBV18 TGTGCCAGCTCACCACCATCCAGGGGGGAGACCCAGTACTTC CASSPPSRGETQYF
- - TRBJ1-2 TRBV7-8 TGTGCCAGCAGCTTTAGCACAGACGGGGAGGGCTACACCTTC CASSFSTDGEGYTF
- - TRBJ2-4 TRBV4-1 TGCGCCAGCAGCCAACATCTGCTTTCCGGCTTCAAAAACATTCAGTACTTC CASSQHLLSGFKNIQYF
- - TRBJ2-7 TRBV7-8 TGTGCCAGCAGCATCAGGGATTACGAGCAGTACTTC CASSIRDYEQYF
few TRBD2 TRBJ2-3 TRBV20-1 TGCAGTGTGACTAGCGGGTTGCAGGATACGCAGTATTTT CSVTSGLQDTQYF
- - TRBJ1-1 TRBV6-1 TGTGCCAGCAAGGCTGATGTCATGAACACTGAAGCTTTCTTT CASKADVMNTEAFF
many TRBD2 TRBJ2-7 TRBV27 TGTGCCAGCTCTTGGGGGGGACGGAGCTCCTACGAGCAGTACTTC CASSWGGRSSYEQYF
few - TRBJ2-7 TRBV20-1 TGCAGTGTTAAGGGACAAAACTACGAGCAGTACTTC CSVKGQNYEQYF
few TRBD2 TRBJ2-7 TRBV3-1 TGTGCCAGCAGCCAAGAGCGAATAGCGGGACCCTACGAGCAGTACTTC CASSQERIAGPYEQYF
many TRBD2 TRBJ2-3 TRBV3-1 TGTGCCAGCAGCGCCGGGGGGGCGAAGGGGCAGTATTTT CASSAGGAKGQYF
few - TRBJ1-2 TRBV19 TGTGCCAGTACTACAGGGTTTGGCTACACCTTC CASTTGFGYTF
many TRBD2 TRBJ2-7 TRBV3-1 TGTGCCAGCAGCCGTCATAGCGGGGGCGACGAGCAGTACTTC CASSRHSGGDEQYF
few - TRBJ1-1 TRBV20-1 TGCAGTGCTAGAGATTTGACCGTGAACACTGAAGCTTTCTTT CSARDLTVNTEAFF
many TRBD1 TRBJ1-2 TRBV7-3 TGTGCCAGCAGCTCAACGGGACAGGAGCCTTATGGCTACACCTTC CASSSTGQEPYGYTF
- - TRBJ1-4 TRBV7-9 TGTGCCAGCAGTCGACCACAGGGAATTAATGAAAAACTGTTTTTT CASSRPQGINEKLFF
many - TRBJ1-1 TRBV7-2 TGTGCCAGCAGCCTAGGACGGGGGCGGGACACTGAAGCTTTCTTT CASSLGRGRDTEAFF
few TRBD1 TRBJ1-2 TRBV12-3/TRBV12-4 TGTGCCAGCAGTCTACGGGGCAGGGGGCTAGGAGGCTACACCTTC CASSLRGRGLGGYTF
- TRBD1 TRBJ2-7 TRBV20-1 TGCAGTGCAAAGGAGGACAGGGGCTACGAGCAGTACTTC CSAKEDRGYEQYF
few - TRBJ1-5 TRBV29-1 TGCAGCGTTGCATCAGGGAGCAATCAGCCCCAGCATTTT CSVASGSNQPQHF
- TRBD1 TRBJ2-7 TRBV9 TGTGCCAGCAGCCCAGAAGGGACAGGGGCATCCGAGCAGTACTTC CASSPEGTGASEQYF
many - TRBJ1-1 TRBV7-2 TGTGCCAGCAGCGCTTACATGGGGAACACTGAAGCTTTCTTT CASSAYMGNTEAFF
- TRBD2 TRBJ2-7 TRBV28 TGTGCCAGCAGAAAAGGGACTAGCGGGGGGGTCGAGCAGTACTTC CASRKGTSGGVEQYF
many - TRBJ2-3 TRBV7-9 TGTGCCAGCAGCCCCCCGCCTCCCTCGGGAAGCACAGATACGCAGTATTTT CASSPPPPSGSTDTQYF
few - TRBJ2-7 TRBV6-1 TGTGCCAGCAGTGACAGGGTGGTCTGGCTCGAGCAGTACTTC CASSDRVVWLEQYF
- - TRBJ1-2 TRBV27 TGTGCCAGCGCTAGGGGGGGTCAGGGCTACACCTTC CASARGGQGYTF
many TRBD2 TRBJ2-2 TRBV11-2 TGTGCCAGCAGCTTAGCGGCGGGGGCCGGGGAGCTGTTTTTT CASSLAAGAGELFF
- TRBD1 TRBJ2-1 TRBV5-1 TGCGCCAGCAGCAAAAGGACAGGGACCCTCAATGAGCAGTTCTTC CASSKRTGTLNEQFF
- TRBD1 TRBJ2-5 TRBV6-5 TGTGCCAGCAGTTACTCGGGGACAGGGGGGGGGGAGACCCAGTACTTC CASSYSGTGGGETQYF
- TRBD1 TRBJ2-1 TRBV30 TGTGCCTGGAGCTGGACAGGGCGAAACAATGAGCAGTTCTTC CAWSWTGRNNEQFF
- TRBD2 TRBJ2-3 TRBV6-1 TGTGCCAGCCTAGCCGTGTGGCTAGCGGGAGGGCCCGGTACGCAGTATTTT CASLAVWLAGGPGTQYF
- - TRBJ2-5 TRBV27 TGTGCCAGCAGTCAAACAGGACAGGGAGGGCTGACCCAGTACTTC CASSQTGQGGLTQYF
few - TRBJ1-1 TRBV6-1 TGTGCCACCCTTCCAGGGAGGCGGATGAACACTGAAGCTTTCTTT CATLPGRRMNTEAFF
- TRBD1 TRBJ2-3 TRBV19 TGTGCCAGTAGTGTGACAGGGAGAGGGGGCACAGATACGCAGTATTTT CASSVTGRGGTDTQYF
few - TRBJ2-1 TRBV28 TGTGCCAGCAGTGAAGCGGGTGGGACCTACAATGAGCAGTTCTTC CASSEAGGTYNEQFF
many TRBD1 TRBJ1-5 TRBV5-8 TGTGCCAGCAGTCAGACAGGGGGCTCTAATCAGCCCCAGCATTTT CASSQTGGSNQPQHF
- TRBD2 TRBJ2-1 TRBV7-9 TGTGCCAGCAGTACCCCGGGGAGCGGGGGGTACAATGAGCAGTTCTTC CASSTPGSGGYNEQFF
- - TRBJ1-1 TRBV7-9 TGTGCCAGCAGCTTAGCTGAGCACACTGAAGCTTTCTTT CASSLAEHTEAFF
few - TRBJ1-5 TRBV2 TGTGCCAGCAATTTCGGAAGCCGCAATCAGCCCCAGCATTTT CASNFGSRNQPQHF
few TRBD2 TRBJ2-5 TRBV3-1 TGTGCCAGCAGGCGGGGGGGCCAAGAGACCCAGTACTTC CASRRGGQETQYF
many - TRBJ1-1 TRBV3-1 TGTGCCAGCAGGCGCTCAGGGACTGAAGCTTTCTTT CASRRSGTEAFF
many - TRBJ2-2 TRBV7-3 TGTGCCAGCACCTCTGGGCAGGGGACCGGGGAGCTGTTTTTT CASTSGQGTGELFF
- TRBD1 TRBJ1-2 TRBV19 TGTGCCAGTAGTATAGCCTTGACAGGGTGGGGCTACACCTTC CASSIALTGWGYTF
- TRBD1 TRBJ1-3 TRBV13 TGTGCCAGCAGTGAATCGGGAGGGACAGTAAGCATATATTTT CASSESGGTVSIYF
few TRBD1 TRBJ1-1 TRBV27 TGTGCCAGCAGCCTCCGGGACAGCAGAAGCAGGAACACTGAAGCTTTCTTT CASSLRDSRSRNTEAFF
many TRBD1 TRBJ2-7 TRBV7-9 TGTGCCAGCACCCCGGGACAGGGAAGACCCCTAACCTACGAGCAGTACTTC CASTPGQGRPLTYEQYF
- TRBD2 TRBJ2-3 TRBV6-2/TRBV6-3 TGTGCCAGCAGTTTAGCGGGGGCACGTTCAGATACGCAGTATTTT CASSLAGARSDTQYF
many TRBD2 TRBJ2-5 TRBV27 TGTGCCAGCAGTTTGGTCTGGCTAGCGGGGGCAGAGACCCAGTACTTC CASSLVWLAGAETQYF
- - TRBJ1-5 TRBV27 TGTGCCAGCAGTTGGACGAGCAATCAGCCCCAGCATTTT CASSWTSNQPQHF